This T cell receptor (beta chain) was sequenced for a study of T cell responses to AZD1222 COVID-19 vaccine (dated by TCRdb to about 2021). For context, the study as a whole: AZD1222 recipients given second doses at about 4 weeks or at about 12 weeks were pooled, since spike-specific TCR depth and breadth were not found to differ between the two schedules. A total of under 250 trial participants underwent TCR sequencing, of whom 207 had received two doses of AZD1222 and around 26 had received two doses of the MenACWY control vaccine. Trial participants were enrolled into age subgroups of 18-55, 56-69 and 70-plus years, which contained approximately 150, 28 and 58 TCR-sequenced participants, respectively.

The full study reports these points: The 56-69-year group was small, and its depth increase did not reach significance, likely because of low power. Because no samples from the day 14 peak response were available, repertoires could be characterized only after the peak T cell response. Nearly half of unique spike-specific TCRs reportedly recognized epitopes outside regions mutated in the B.1.351 and B.1.1.7 variants. Conclusions about previously exposed vaccinees are limited because only six or seven AZD1222 recipients were SARS-CoV-2 seropositive at baseline. After two AZD1222 doses, both the breadth and the depth of spike-specific TCRs were significantly higher than at day 0 and than in MenACWY recipients. Participants were mostly white British, with more females than males. The authors suggested clonal diversity may have been underestimated. The whole spike protein was spanned by vaccine-associated CD4 TCRs, and dominant responses were seen in regions 160-218 and 743-854.

The germline V gene sets CDR1 to SNHLY and CDR2 to FYNNEI. V gives up 3 bases and J gives up 8 bases, and the segment between their germline ends measures 19 bases. The CDR3 runs 15 amino acids, cysteine and phenylalanine included. The CDR3 DNA has 45 bases and is translated from base 1. The CDR3 regions of human TCRbeta chains were analyzed by immunosequencing. The published analysis was carried out like this. TCRs in the repertoires were matched against a reference library of SARS-CoV-2-specific TCRs that had been generated with the MIRA antigen-specificity platform. Breadth was defined as the fraction of unique TCRs that were SARS-CoV-2-associated. Depth was defined as the fraction of total T cells that were SARS-CoV-2-associated. Using the MIRA data, each spike-specific TCR was assigned both to the spike region to which the TCR was reactive and to a CD4 or CD8 class. Log10-transformed breadth and depth values were compared by one-way ANOVA with Sidak's multiple comparisons tests. TCRdb took over this immuneACCESS table, retaining in-frame rearrangements with V and J assigned. Such tables are incomplete; in checked studies, under half of the missing clones stem from an unresolved V gene, and the remainder is unexplained. The V and J calls and clone size are taken from that table; D and trimming were inferred from the DNA. This sample holds roughly 120,000 clones; approximately 83% were observed only once. The ten largest make up almost 9.5% of the sample.

Taken with the paper, the label for time point translates to: baseline before first vaccination. Vaccinee samples came from UK trials COV001 and COV002, including a single-blind randomized controlled phase 2/3 trial of AZD1222 (ChAdOx1 nCoV-19) in healthy adults. For TCRbeta chain sequencing, PBMC samples were collected from trial participants at day 0 and at day 28 after the second dose. A remark on this clone: Its antigen is not yet known. No qualities accompany the bases; no much larger clone lies one base away.

The source material was peripheral blood, sampled on day 0 of AZD1222 vaccination. The TCR originated in an adult in good health. The V and J genes are TRBV2 and TRBJ1-2, and the D gene may be TRBD1, 6 bases matching. The CDR3 sequence is CASSEGQGSIRGYTF. DNA sequence: TGTGCCAGCAGTGAGGGGCAGGGGAGCATTCGAGGCTACACCTTC.